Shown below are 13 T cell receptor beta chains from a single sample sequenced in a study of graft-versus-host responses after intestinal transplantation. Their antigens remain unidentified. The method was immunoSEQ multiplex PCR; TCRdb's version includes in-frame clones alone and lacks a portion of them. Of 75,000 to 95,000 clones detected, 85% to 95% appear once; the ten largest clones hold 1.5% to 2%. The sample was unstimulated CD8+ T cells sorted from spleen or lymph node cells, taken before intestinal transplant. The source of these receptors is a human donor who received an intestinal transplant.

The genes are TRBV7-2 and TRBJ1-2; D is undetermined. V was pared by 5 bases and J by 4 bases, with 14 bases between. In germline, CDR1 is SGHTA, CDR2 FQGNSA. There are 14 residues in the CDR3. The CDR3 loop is CASSTNGDGYGYTF. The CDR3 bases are TGTGCCAGCAGCACAAACGGAGACGGCTATGGCTACACCTTC.

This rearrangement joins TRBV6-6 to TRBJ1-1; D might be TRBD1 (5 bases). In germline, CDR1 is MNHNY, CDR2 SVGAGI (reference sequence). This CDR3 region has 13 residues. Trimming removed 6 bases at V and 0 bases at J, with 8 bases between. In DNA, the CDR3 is TGTGCCAGCAGCGGGGGGGTGAACACTGAAGCTTTCTTT. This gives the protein CASSGGVNTEAFF.

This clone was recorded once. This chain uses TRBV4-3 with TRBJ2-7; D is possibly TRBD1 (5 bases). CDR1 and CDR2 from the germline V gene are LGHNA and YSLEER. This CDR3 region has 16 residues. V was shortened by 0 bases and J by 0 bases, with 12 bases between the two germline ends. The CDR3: CASSQDQGSSSYEQYF. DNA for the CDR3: TGCGCCAGCAGCCAAGATCAGGGCAGTAGCTCCTACGAGCAGTACTTC.

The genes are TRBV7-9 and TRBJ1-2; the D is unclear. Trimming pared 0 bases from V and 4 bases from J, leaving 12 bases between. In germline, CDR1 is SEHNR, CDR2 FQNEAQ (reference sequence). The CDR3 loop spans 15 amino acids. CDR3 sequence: CASSLAQVDFYGYTF. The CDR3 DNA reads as TGTGCCAGCAGCTTAGCCCAGGTGGATTTCTATGGCTACACCTTC.

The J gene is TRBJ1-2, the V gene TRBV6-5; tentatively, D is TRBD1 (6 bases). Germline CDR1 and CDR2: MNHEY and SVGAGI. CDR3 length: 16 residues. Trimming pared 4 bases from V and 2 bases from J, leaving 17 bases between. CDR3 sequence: CASSSPEGTSNYGYTF. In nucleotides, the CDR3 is TGTGCCAGCAGTTCCCCCGAAGGGACATCCAACTATGGCTACACCTTC.

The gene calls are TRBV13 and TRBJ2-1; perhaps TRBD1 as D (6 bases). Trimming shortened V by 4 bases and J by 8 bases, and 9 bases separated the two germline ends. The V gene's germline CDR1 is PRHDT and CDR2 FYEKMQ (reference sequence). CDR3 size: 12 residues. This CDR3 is CASSSSGDEQFF. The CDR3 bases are TGTGCCAGCAGCTCTTCAGGGGATGAGCAGTTCTTC. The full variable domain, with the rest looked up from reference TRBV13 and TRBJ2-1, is AAGVIQSPRHLIKEKRETATLKCYPIPRHDTVYWYQQGPGQDPQFLISFYEKMQSDKGSIPDRFSAQQFSDYHSELNMSSLELGDSALYFCASSSSGDEQFFGPGTRLTVL.

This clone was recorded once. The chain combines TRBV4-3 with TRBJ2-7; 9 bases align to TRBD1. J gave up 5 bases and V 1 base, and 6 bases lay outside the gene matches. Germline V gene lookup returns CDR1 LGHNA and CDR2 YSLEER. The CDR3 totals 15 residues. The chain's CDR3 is CASSQGPGQGNEQYF. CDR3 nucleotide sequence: TGCGCCAGCAGCCAAGGTCCGGGACAGGGAAACGAGCAGTACTTC.

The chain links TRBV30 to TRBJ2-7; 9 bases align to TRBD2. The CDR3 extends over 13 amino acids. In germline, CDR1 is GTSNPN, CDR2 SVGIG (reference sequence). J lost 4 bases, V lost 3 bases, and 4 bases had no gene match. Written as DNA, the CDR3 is TGTGCCTGGAGCGCGGGGGGGCGGTACGAGCAGTACTTC. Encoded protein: CAWSAGGRYEQYF.

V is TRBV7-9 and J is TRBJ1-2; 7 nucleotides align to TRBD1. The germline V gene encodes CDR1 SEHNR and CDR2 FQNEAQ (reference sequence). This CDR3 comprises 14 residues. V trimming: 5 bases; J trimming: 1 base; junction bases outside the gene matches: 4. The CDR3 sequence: CASSGTANNYGYTF. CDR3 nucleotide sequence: TGTGCCAGCAGCGGGACAGCGAATAACTATGGCTACACCTTC.

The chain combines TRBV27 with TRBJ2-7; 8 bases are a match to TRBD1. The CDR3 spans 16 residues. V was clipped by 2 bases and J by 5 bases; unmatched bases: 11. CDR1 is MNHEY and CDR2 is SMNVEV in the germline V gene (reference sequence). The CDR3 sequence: CASSLKGDRGGHEQYF. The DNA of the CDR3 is TGTGCCAGCAGTTTAAAAGGAGACAGGGGAGGCCACGAGCAGTACTTC.

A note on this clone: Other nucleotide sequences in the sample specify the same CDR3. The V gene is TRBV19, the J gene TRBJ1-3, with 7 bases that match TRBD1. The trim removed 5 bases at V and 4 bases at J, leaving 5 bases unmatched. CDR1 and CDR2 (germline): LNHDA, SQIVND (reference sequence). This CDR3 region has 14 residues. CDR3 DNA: TGTGCCAGTAGTTTCACGACAGGGGGAAACACCATATATTTT. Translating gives CASSFTTGGNTIYF. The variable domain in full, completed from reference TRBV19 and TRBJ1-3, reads DGGITQSPKYLFRKEGQNVTLSCEQNLNHDAMYWYRQDPGQGLRLIYYSQIVNDFQKGDIAEGYSVSREKKESFPLTVTSAQKNPTAFYLCASSFTTGGNTIYFGEGSWLTVV.

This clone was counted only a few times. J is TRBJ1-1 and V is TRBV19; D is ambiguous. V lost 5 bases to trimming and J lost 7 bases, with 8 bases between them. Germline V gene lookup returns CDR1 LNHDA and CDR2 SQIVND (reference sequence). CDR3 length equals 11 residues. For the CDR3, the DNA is TGTGCCAGTAGTGAGGGCATTGAAGCTTTCTTT. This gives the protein CASSEGIEAFF.

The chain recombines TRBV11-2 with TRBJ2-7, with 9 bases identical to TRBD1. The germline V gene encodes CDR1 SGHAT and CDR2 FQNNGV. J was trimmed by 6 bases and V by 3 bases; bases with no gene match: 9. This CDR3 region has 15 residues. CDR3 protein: CASSFTGGLRSEQYF. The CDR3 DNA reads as TGTGCCAGCAGCTTCACAGGGGGCTTGAGGAGCGAGCAGTACTTC.